These 7 T cell receptor beta chains share one sample of origin, sequenced in a study of cytomegalovirus exposure and HLA in healthy donors. The PCR employed 60 Vbeta primers together with 13 Jbeta primers. The repertoire was sequenced with immunoSEQ multiplex PCR; TCRdb's copy has only in-frame clones and lacks some. Of 120,000 or so clones listed, around three quarters were seen once; the top ten hold 1.2%. Sequencing was carried out using PBMCs. The receptors come from a female donor in good health and CMV-seronegative.

The chain couples TRBV30 to TRBJ2-3; 7 positions agree with TRBD1. With 3 bases clipped from V and 4 bases from J, the junction kept 10 bases outside the gene matches. Germline CDR1 is GTSNPN and CDR2 is SVGIG (reference sequence). The CDR3 consists of 15 residues. As DNA, the CDR3 is TGTGCCTGGAGCACTTACAGGGGAATAGCAGATACGCAGTATTTT. This sequence encodes CAWSTYRGIADTQYF.

This clone was seen only a few times. The germline gene is not matched at one end of the junction; a read error may be the cause. The genes are TRBV5-1 and TRBJ2-7; D is possibly TRBD2 (5 bases). Germline CDR1 is SGHRS and CDR2 is YFSETQ. The CDR3 is 14 amino acids. In DNA form, the CDR3 reads TGCGCCAGCAGCTTGGTTCCGGGGTCCTTCGAGCAGTACTTC. Protein product: CASSLVPGSFEQYF.

This clone was seen a few times. The chain uses TRBV19 and TRBJ2-1, with 7 bases identical to TRBD1. The trim removed 9 bases at V and 0 bases at J, leaving 2 bases unmatched. This CDR3 spans 13 amino acids. Looked up from germline, CDR1 is LNHDA and CDR2 is SQIVND (reference sequence). CDR3 sequence (DNA): TGTGCCAGCCGGGACAGCTCCTACAATGAGCAGTTCTTC. It translates to CASRDSSYNEQFF.

This clone was found a few times. The chain links TRBV4-1 to TRBJ1-5, with a weak D call TRBD1 (6 bases). The CDR3 spans 16 residues. CDR1 is MGHRA, CDR2 YSYEKL, per germline. Deletions cut 4 bases from V and 0 bases from J, with 13 bases between. CDR3 sequence: CASSPGTLNSNQPQHF. CDR3 DNA sequence: TGCGCCAGCAGCCCCGGGACACTTAATAGCAATCAGCCCCAGCATTTT.

The rearrangement joins TRBV7-2 to TRBJ2-5; TRBD2 aligns across 7 bases. From germline, CDR1 is SGHTA and CDR2 FQGNSA. There are 14 residues in the CDR3. Unmatched junction bases numbered 5, after V lost 5 bases and J lost 2 bases. CDR3: CASSRAGFQETQYF. The CDR3 DNA sequence: TGTGCCAGCAGCCGAGCGGGGTTTCAAGAGACCCAGTACTTC. Looking up the rest from reference TRBV7-2 and TRBJ2-5 gives the full variable domain: GAGVSQSPSNKVTEKGKDVELRCDPISGHTALYWYRQSLGQGLEFLIYFQGNSAPDKSGLPSDRFSAERTGGSVSTLTIQRTQQEDSAVYLCASSRAGFQETQYFGPGTRLLVL.

CDR3 loop: CASSRDRGGGYTF. In nucleotides, the CDR3 is TGTGCCAGCAGCCGTGACAGGGGCGGTGGCTACACCTTC. V is TRBV5-4 and J is TRBJ1-2, with 8 bases lining up with TRBD1. J was trimmed by 7 bases and V by 4 bases; bases with no gene match: 6. Germline loops: CDR1 SGHNT, CDR2 YYREEE (reference sequence). This CDR3 region has 13 residues. Drawing the rest from reference TRBV5-4 and TRBJ1-2, the complete variable domain is ETGVTQSPTHLIKTRGQQVTLRCSSQSGHNTVSWYQQALGQGPQFIFQYYREEENGRGNFPPRFSGLQFPNYSSELNVNALELDDSALYLCASSRDRGGGYTFGSGTRLTVV.

The chain recombines TRBV5-4 with TRBJ1-2, with D uncertain. Trimming stripped 1 base from V and 4 bases from J, with 11 bases between. In germline, CDR1 is SGHNT, CDR2 YYREEE (reference sequence). The CDR3 sequence is 14 residues long. CDR3 sequence reads: CASSLFDFSYGYTF. CDR3 nucleotide sequence: TGTGCCAGCAGCTTGTTTGATTTTAGCTATGGCTACACCTTC.